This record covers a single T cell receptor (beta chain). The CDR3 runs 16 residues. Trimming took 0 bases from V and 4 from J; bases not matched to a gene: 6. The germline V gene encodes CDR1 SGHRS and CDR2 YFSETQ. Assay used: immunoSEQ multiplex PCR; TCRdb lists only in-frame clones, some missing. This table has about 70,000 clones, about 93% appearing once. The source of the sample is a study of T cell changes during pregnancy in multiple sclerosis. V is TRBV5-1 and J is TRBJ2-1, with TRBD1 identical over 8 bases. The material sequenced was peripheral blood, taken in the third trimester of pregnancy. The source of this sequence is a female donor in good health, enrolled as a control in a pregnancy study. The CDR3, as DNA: TGCGCCAGCAGCTTGGGTGCTGGGACAGGATACAATGAGCAGTTCTTC. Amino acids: CASSLGAGTGYNEQFF.